This is a list of T cell receptor beta chains from one sample in a study of long-term antiretroviral therapy in people with HIV. Here immunoSEQ multiplex PCR was the method, and the copy in TCRdb shows in-frame clones only, minus some. This table holds more than 20,000 clones, roughly nine tenths found once. The sequences come from unsorted PBMCs, collected 1.9 years after starting antiretroviral therapy. These receptors came from a young woman with HIV. Each CDR3 is given with its conserved first and last residue. The D gene is left open where the match is weak. Not every row has a clone size; where given, it reads once, few, many or a size class.

j_call	d_call	cdr3_length	clone_size	v_call	cdr3_nt	cdr3_aa
TRBJ2-5	-	15	-	TRBV9	TGTGCCAGCAATCATTTTAGAGGGGAGCAAGAGACCCAGTACTTC	CASNHFRGEQETQYF
TRBJ1-1	-	14	-	TRBV10-3	TGTGCCATCCGCCCCGGGGCCCCGGACACTGAAGCTTTCTTT	CAIRPGAPDTEAFF
TRBJ1-2	-	14	-	TRBV7-3	TGTGCCAGCAGCTTGATCGGCTTAAACTATGGCTACACCTTC	CASSLIGLNYGYTF
TRBJ2-2	-	13	-	TRBV27	TGTGCCAGCAGTTTACGGCAGGCCGGGGAGCTGTTTTTT	CASSLRQAGELFF
TRBJ2-2	-	12	-	TRBV5-5	TGTGCCAGCAGCCCCCGGACGGTGGAGCTGTTTTTT	CASSPRTVELFF
TRBJ2-1	-	15	-	TRBV2	TGTGCCAGCAGTGAAAGCAGGGGCTACTACAATGAGCAGTTCTTC	CASSESRGYYNEQFF
TRBJ2-2	-	19	-	TRBV10-1	TGCGCCAGCAGTGAGTCGAGTTTTCCAGGAGTTACGAACACCGGGGAGCTGTTTTTT	CASSESSFPGVTNTGELFF
TRBJ1-5	-	15	-	TRBV6-1	TGTGCCAGCGTCTATGCAGGGTCTAGCAATCAGCCCCAGCATTTT	CASVYAGSSNQPQHF
TRBJ2-7	TRBD2	17	-	TRBV13	TGTGCCAGCAGCGTAGGCCACCGGACTAGCGTTGGCTACGAGCAGTACTTC	CASSVGHRTSVGYEQYF
TRBJ1-3	-	15	-	TRBV9	TGTGCCAGCAGCGTAGCAGGAGGAACTGGAAACACCATATATTTT	CASSVAGGTGNTIYF
TRBJ2-2	-	14	-	TRBV7-2	TGTGCCAGCACCTTAGCGTGGGTGACCGGGGAGCTGTTTTTT	CASTLAWVTGELFF
TRBJ1-1	-	11	-	TRBV6-1	TGTGCCAGCAGTGGACCGAGGGGAGCTTTCTTT	CASSGPRGAFF
TRBJ2-3	TRBD2	15	-	TRBV18	TGTGCCAGCTCACCCCATCAAAGCGGGGCGGATACGCAGTATTTT	CASSPHQSGADTQYF
TRBJ1-5	-	14	few	TRBV27	TGTGCCAGCAGTTTTGTAGGGAACAATCAGCCCCAGCATTTT	CASSFVGNNQPQHF
TRBJ2-1	-	15	-	TRBV4-1	TGCGCCAGCAGCCGCCTCGGCGACAACTATAAGGAGCAGTTCTTC	CASSRLGDNYKEQFF
TRBJ2-2	-	15	-	TRBV5-1	TGCGCCAGCAGCTTGATTAGTCAGGAGGCCGGGGAGCTGTTTTTT	CASSLISQEAGELFF
TRBJ1-2	-	15	-	TRBV5-1	TGCGCCAGCAGGCCAAAACAGGGAACTCTAGCCGGCTACACCTTC	CASRPKQGTLAGYTF
TRBJ1-1	TRBD1	15	-	TRBV19	TGTGCCAGTAAACAGGGGGCTACCCTCCCCACTGAAGCTTTCTTT	CASKQGATLPTEAFF
TRBJ2-7	-	16	-	TRBV28	TGTGCCAGCAGTTCCCCCTTGGAACAGGAGGTCTACGAGCAGTACTTC	CASSSPLEQEVYEQYF
TRBJ1-2	-	14	-	TRBV11-1	TGTGCCAGCAGCCTCAGGGCAGGACCTATGGGCTACACCTTC	CASSLRAGPMGYTF
TRBJ1-5	TRBD1	16	-	TRBV30	TGTGCCTGGAGAGCTCCAAGGACAGGTAGCAATCAGCCCCAGCATTTT	CAWRAPRTGSNQPQHF
TRBJ2-2	TRBD2	14	-	TRBV10-3	TGTGCCATCAGGGCGGGGGCGAACACCGGGGAGCTGTTTTTT	CAIRAGANTGELFF